This T cell receptor beta chain stems from a study of OX40 agonist ivuxolimab in advanced cancers. Assay used: immunoSEQ multiplex PCR; TCRdb lists only in-frame clones, some missing. In the table there are 65,000 to 80,000 clones, more than 70% of which are singletons. The germline gives CDR1 MNHNS, CDR2 SASEGT. This CDR3 spans 13 amino acids. Trimming pared 6 bases from V and 1 base from J, leaving 9 bases between. This chain joins TRBV6-1 and TRBJ1-2; D gene unclear. The specimen was CD4+ or CD8+ T cells sorted from blood, collected in a trial of the OX40 agonist ivuxolimab. The TCR comes from an adult with an advanced solid tumor such as melanoma, head and neck, liver or kidney cancer. The chain's CDR3 is CASRRQVNYGYTF. In DNA form, the CDR3 reads TGTGCCAGCAGGCGCCAGGTTAACTATGGCTACACCTTC.